The TCR beta chain under discussion was sequenced for a study of shared clonotypes between healthy human individuals. Study-level results: Blood was the sole source, and tissue repertoires probably differ. Sharing across four donors was seen in 4% to 6.5% of naive CD4 clonotypes.

The V gene lost 5 bases and the J gene lost 3 bases, with 9 bases spanning the gap. In germline, CDR1 is SGHDN, CDR2 FVKESK. This CDR3 has 13 amino acids. Sequenced by immunoSEQ multiplex PCR; TCRdb stores in-frame clones only, minus some. Among some 1 million clones listed, roughly 70% were seen once. This clone appeared many times. Its target is unknown. Other nucleotide sequences from this sample produce the same CDR3. The chain carries TRBV14 and TRBJ2-3, with D possibly being TRBD1 (6 bases). The clonotype was recovered from a man aged 18 to 29 in good health. The source material was memory CD4+ T cells sorted from blood. Regarding subset: CD45RA-negative fraction. CDR3 in DNA: TGTGCCAGCAGCTTACAGGGAACAGATACGCAGTATTTT. Translating gives CASSLQGTDTQYF.